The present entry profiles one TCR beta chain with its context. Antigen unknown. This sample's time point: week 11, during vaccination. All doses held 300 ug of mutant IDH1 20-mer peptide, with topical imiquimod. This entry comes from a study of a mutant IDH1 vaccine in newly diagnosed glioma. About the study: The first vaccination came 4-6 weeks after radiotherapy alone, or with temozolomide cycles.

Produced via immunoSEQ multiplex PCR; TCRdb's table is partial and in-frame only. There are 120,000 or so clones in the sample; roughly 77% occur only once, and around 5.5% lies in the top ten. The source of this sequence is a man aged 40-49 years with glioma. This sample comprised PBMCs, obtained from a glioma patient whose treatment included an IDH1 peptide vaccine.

CDR3 DNA: TGTGCCAGCAGCACAACCGGGACAGGGAAAGTCGGGGAGCTGTTTTTT. The encoded protein is CASSTTGTGKVGELFF. The chain recombines TRBV7-8 with TRBJ2-2; TRBD1 matches at 9 bases. The CDR3 spans 16 residues. CDR1 is SGHVS, CDR2 FQNEAQ, per germline. With 5 bases clipped from V and 7 bases from J, the junction kept 11 bases outside the gene matches.